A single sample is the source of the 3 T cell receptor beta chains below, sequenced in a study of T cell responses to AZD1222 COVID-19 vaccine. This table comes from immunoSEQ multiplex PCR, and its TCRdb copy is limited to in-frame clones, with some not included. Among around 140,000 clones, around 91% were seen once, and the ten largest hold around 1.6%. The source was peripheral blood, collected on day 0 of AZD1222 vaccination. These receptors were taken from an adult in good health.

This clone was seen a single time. CDR3 bases: TGTGGCCGGGGGGGTTCCGGAAACACCATATATTTT. Amino acid sequence: CGRGGSGNTIYF. The gene calls are TRBV2 and TRBJ1-3; tentatively, D is TRBD1 (5 bases). CDR1 and CDR2 (germline): SNHLY, FYNNEI. The CDR3 is 12 residues long.

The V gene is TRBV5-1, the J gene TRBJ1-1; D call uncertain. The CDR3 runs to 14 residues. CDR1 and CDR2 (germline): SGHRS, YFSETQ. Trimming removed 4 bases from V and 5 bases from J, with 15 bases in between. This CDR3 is CASSLAGFGTEAFF. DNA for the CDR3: TGCGCCAGCAGCCTGGCGGGATTTGGAACTGAAGCTTTCTTT.

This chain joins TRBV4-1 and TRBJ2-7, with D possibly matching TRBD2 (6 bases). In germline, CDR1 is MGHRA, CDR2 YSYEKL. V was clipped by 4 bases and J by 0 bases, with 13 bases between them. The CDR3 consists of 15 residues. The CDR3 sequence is CASSLTGGASYEQYF. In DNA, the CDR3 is TGCGCCAGCAGCCTCACGGGCGGGGCCTCCTACGAGCAGTACTTC.